The 17 T cell receptor beta chains below all came from one sample that was sequenced in a study of metastatic and nonmetastatic thyroid tumors (dated by TCRdb to the early 2020s). None of the patients had been given any treatment before thyroid surgery. Library preparation employed PCR. Sequenced on an Illumina HiSeq 4000. The public reads were reprocessed in TCRdb via fastp at Q25 and MiXCR, keeping in-frame beta chains. Counted in this sample were 89,000 or so clones; 8% to 9.5% of them appeared once. The top ten clonotypes cover more than 8% of the sample. Material for sequencing was blood. These receptors all come from a female donor with papillary thyroid cancer or a benign thyroid nodule (not recorded which). Some clones in this sample may be carry-over from other donors' samples.

Comment on this clone: A much larger clone lies one base from this, so it may be a read error. This sequence joins TRBV9 and TRBJ2-3, with 8 bases aligning to TRBD2. Germline V gene sequence: CDR1 SGDLS, CDR2 YYNGEE. This CDR3 spans 16 amino acids. V trimming: 6 bases; J trimming: 0 bases; junction bases outside the gene matches: 9. CDR3 sequence reads: CASISPGGSSTDTQYF. As DNA, the CDR3 is TGTGCCAGCATCTCCCCGGGGGGGTCTAGCACAGATACGCAGTATTTT.

There are many counts of this clone. This chain connects TRBV5-1 to TRBJ1-5; D perhaps matches TRBD1 (5 bases). Trimming removed 4 bases from V and 4 bases from J, with 15 bases in between. CDR3 size: 15 residues. The germline CDR1 and CDR2 sequences are SGHRS and YFSETQ. The CDR3 reads CASSRDGWGNQPQHF. The DNA for the CDR3 is TGCGCCAGCAGCCGGGACGGTTGGGGTAATCAGCCCCAGCATTTT.

This clone was observed a few times. This sequence joins TRBV6-1 and TRBJ1-3; D is perhaps TRBD1 (6 bases). This CDR3 has 17 residues. With 6 bases removed from V and 0 bases from J, the gap between germline ends came to 18 bases. CDR1 and CDR2 from the germline V gene are MNHNS and SASEGT. CDR3 in DNA: TGTGCCAGCAGACGGGACGGCCCAGGGGTCTCTGGAAACACCATATATTTT. Translating it yields CASRRDGPGVSGNTIYF.

This clone was detected ten times or more. The gene calls are TRBV7-3 and TRBJ1-5, with D perhaps matching TRBD1 (6 bases). The germline gives CDR1 SGHTA, CDR2 FQGTGA. CDR3 length: 13 residues. The V gene lost 4 bases and the J gene lost 5 bases, with 9 bases spanning the gap. The CDR3 region is CASSSTGYQPQHF. The CDR3, as DNA: TGTGCCAGCAGCTCCACAGGGTATCAGCCCCAGCATTTT.

This clone was counted only a few times. The gene calls are TRBV3-1 and TRBJ2-7; the D gene could be TRBD1 or TRBD2 (5 bases each). Trimming removed 3 bases from V and 2 bases from J, with 8 bases in between. CDR3 length equals 13 residues. CDR1 is LGHDT and CDR2 is YNNKEL in the germline V gene (reference sequence). The CDR3: CASSHVGAYEQYF. CDR3 DNA sequence: TGTGCCAGCAGCCATGTGGGGGCCTACGAGCAGTACTTC.

This clone appeared many times. The V call is TRBV18, the J call TRBJ2-7; 7 bases line up with TRBD1. V gave up 4 bases and J gave up 5 bases; unmatched junction bases: 5. The germline gives CDR1 KGHSH, CDR2 LQKENI. This CDR3 has 13 residues. CDR3 nucleotides: TGTGCCAGCTCACTTACACAGGGGAACGAGCAGTACTTC. It yields the protein CASSLTQGNEQYF.

There are many counts of this clone. This chain connects TRBV5-8 to TRBJ2-2; a possible D gene is TRBD1 (6 bases). This CDR3 is built from 16 residues. The germline V gene encodes CDR1 SGHTS and CDR2 YDEGEE. Deletions cut 4 bases from V and 3 bases from J, with 16 bases between. CDR3 sequence reads: CASSRGTGRYTGELFF. CDR3 in DNA: TGTGCCAGCAGCCGGGGAACAGGGCGCTACACCGGGGAGCTGTTTTTT.

The table lists this clone with many counts. The rearrangement links TRBV4-1 to TRBJ2-3; D perhaps matches TRBD2 (7 bases). With 11 bases removed from V and 2 bases from J, the gap between germline ends came to 11 bases. CDR3 length: 12 residues. Germline-derived CDR1 and CDR2 are MGHRA and YSYEKL. The CDR3 loop is CASRGATDTQYF. As DNA, the CDR3 is TGCGCCTCCCGGGGGGCCACAGATACGCAGTATTTT.

This clone was seen ten or more times. This is likely a read error, given that the CDR3 carries no conserved phenylalanine or tryptophan at its end. V gene TRBV27 combines with J gene TRBJ1-1, with 7 nucleotides matching TRBD1. V lost 7 bases, J lost 5 bases, and 7 bases stayed unmatched. CDR3 length equals 13 residues. Germline V CDR1 and CDR2: MNHEY, SMNVEV (reference sequence). In nucleotides, the CDR3 is TGTGCCAGCAAGCGTCAGGGGGTTACTGAAGCTTTCTCT. Amino acids: CASKRQGVTEAFS.

Worth noting for this clone: This could be a read error, since a much larger clone is one nucleotide away. The chain links TRBV7-9 to TRBJ2-7, with D hard to call. The V gene lost 5 bases and the J gene lost 0 bases, with 8 bases spanning the gap. Germline assignment: CDR1 SEHNR and CDR2 FQNEAQ (reference sequence). This CDR3 contains 13 residues. The CDR3 nucleotides are TGTGCCAGCAGCCTCTTTCCCTCCTACGAGCAGTACTTC. Translating it yields CASSLFPSYEQYF.

This clone was counted only a few times. One base away lies a much larger clone, so this may be a sequencing read error. V is TRBV7-9 and J is TRBJ2-1; D is possibly TRBD1 (6 bases). Germline CDR1 SEHNR, CDR2 FQNEAQ (reference sequence). The V and J ends lost 5 bases and 12 bases respectively, with 20 bases between them. This CDR3 spans 14 amino acids. The CDR3 DNA reads TGTGCCAGCAGCCTGGACAGTGTCGGGGATGGGCAGTTCTTC. It translates to CASSLDSVGDGQFF.

The chain combines TRBV3-1 with TRBJ2-3; TRBD2 agrees at 8 bases. Germline CDR1 reads LGHDT; CDR2 reads YNNKEL (reference sequence). Losses at the gene ends were 7 bases for V and 7 bases for J; bases not matched to a gene: 13. The CDR3 spans 15 residues. CDR3 nucleotides: TGTGCCAGCATCCTCCGGCGGGGGGCCCGATATACGCAGTATTTT. Encoded protein: CASILRRGARYTQYF.

This clone appeared a few times. This chain uses TRBV5-1 with TRBJ2-7; TRBD2 matches 7 bases. This CDR3 contains 15 residues. Germline loops: CDR1 SGHRS, CDR2 YFSETQ. V gave up 0 bases and J gave up 0 bases; unmatched junction bases: 3. The DNA of the CDR3 is TGCGCCAGCAGCTTGGGCCCTAGCGGCTCCTACGAGCAGTACTTC. This translates into CASSLGPSGSYEQYF.

In this sample, this clone turned up many times. V is TRBV13 and J is TRBJ2-1; 10 bases align to TRBD1. Trimming at V came to 4 bases and at J to 0 bases, leaving 3 bases not matched to a gene. The CDR3 loop spans 16 amino acids. CDR1 is PRHDT and CDR2 is FYEKMQ in the germline V gene (reference sequence). CDR3 sequence reads: CASSSDRGLSYNEQFF. CDR3 DNA sequence: TGTGCCAGCAGCTCCGACAGGGGGCTCTCCTACAATGAGCAGTTCTTC. The full variable domain, rest sourced from reference TRBV13 and TRBJ2-1, is AAGVIQSPRHLIKEKRETATLKCYPIPRHDTVYWYQQGPGQDPQFLISFYEKMQSDKGSIPDRFSAQQFSDYHSELNMSSLELGDSALYFCASSSDRGLSYNEQFFGPGTRLTVL.

This clone is medium-sized (0.01 to 0.1%) within its sample. The chain links TRBV20-1 to TRBJ2-7, with D perhaps given as TRBD1 or TRBD2 (6 bases each). Germline V gives CDR1 DFQATT, CDR2 SNEGSKA (reference sequence). The CDR3 sequence is 15 residues long. With 0 bases removed from V and 7 bases from J, the gap between germline ends came to 19 bases. The CDR3 region is CSARDYRGDMEEQYF. The CDR3 nucleotides read TGCAGTGCTAGAGATTATAGGGGGGATATGGAGGAGCAGTACTTC.

In its sample, this clone was seen many times. The chain employs TRBV11-2 and TRBJ2-2, with D unclear. This CDR3 is 15 amino acids long. V dropped 5 bases and J dropped 2 bases, with 12 bases sitting between them. Per the germline V gene, CDR1 is SGHAT and CDR2 is FQNNGV. The CDR3: CASSPPWGNTGELFF. CDR3 bases: TGTGCCAGCAGCCCCCCTTGGGGTAACACCGGGGAGCTGTTTTTT.

This clone was detected a few times. The rearrangement joins TRBV28 to TRBJ2-7, with unresolved D. V lost 3 bases to trimming and J lost 2 bases, with 11 bases between them. In germline, CDR1 is MDHEN, CDR2 SYDVKM. The CDR3 contains 14 residues. The CDR3 sequence is CASSLGRITYEQYF. The CDR3, as DNA: TGTGCCAGCAGTTTGGGCAGGATAACCTACGAGCAGTACTTC.